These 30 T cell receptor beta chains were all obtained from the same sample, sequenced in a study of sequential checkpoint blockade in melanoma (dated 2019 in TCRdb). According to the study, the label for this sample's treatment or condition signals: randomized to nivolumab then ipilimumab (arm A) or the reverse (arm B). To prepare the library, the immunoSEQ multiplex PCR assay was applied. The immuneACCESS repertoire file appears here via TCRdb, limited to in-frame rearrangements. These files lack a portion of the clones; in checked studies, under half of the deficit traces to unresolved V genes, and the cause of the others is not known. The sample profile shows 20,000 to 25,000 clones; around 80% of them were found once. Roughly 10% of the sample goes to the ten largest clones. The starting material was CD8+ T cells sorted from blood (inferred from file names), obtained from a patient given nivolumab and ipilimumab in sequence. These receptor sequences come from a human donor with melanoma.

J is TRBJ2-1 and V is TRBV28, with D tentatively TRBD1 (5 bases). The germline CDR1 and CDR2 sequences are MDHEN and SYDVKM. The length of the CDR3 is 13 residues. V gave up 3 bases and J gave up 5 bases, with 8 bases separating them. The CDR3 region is CASSLLTDNEQFF. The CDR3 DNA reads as TGTGCCAGCAGTTTGTTGACAGACAATGAGCAGTTCTTC.

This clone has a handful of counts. As DNA, the CDR3 is TGTGCCTGGAAATCTAGCGGGAGAGGGGGGAATGAGCAGTTCTTC. The encoded protein is CAWKSSGRGGNEQFF. This chain uses TRBV30 with TRBJ2-1; 10 nucleotides match TRBD2. Germline V CDR1 and CDR2: GTSNPN, SVGIG (reference sequence). CDR3 length: 15 amino acids. With V trimmed by 4 bases and J by 7 bases, 10 bases remained unmatched. The full variable domain, with the rest looked up from reference TRBV30 and TRBJ2-1, is SQTIHQWPATLVQPVGSPLSLECTVEGTSNPNLYWYRQAAGRGLQLLFYSVGIGQISSEVPQNLSASRPQDRQFILSSKKLLLSDSGFYLCAWKSSGRGGNEQFFGPGTRLTVL.

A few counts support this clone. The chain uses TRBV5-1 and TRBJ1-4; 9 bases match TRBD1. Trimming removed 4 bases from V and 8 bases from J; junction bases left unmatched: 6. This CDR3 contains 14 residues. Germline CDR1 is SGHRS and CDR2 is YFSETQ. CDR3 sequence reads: CASSRTGAAEKLFF. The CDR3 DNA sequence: TGCGCCAGCAGCCGGACAGGGGCCGCCGAAAAACTGTTTTTT.

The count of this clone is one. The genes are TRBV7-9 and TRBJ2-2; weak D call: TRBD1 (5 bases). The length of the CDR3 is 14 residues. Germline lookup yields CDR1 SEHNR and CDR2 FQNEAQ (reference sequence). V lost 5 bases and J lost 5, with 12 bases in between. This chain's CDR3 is CASSPQTGTGELFF. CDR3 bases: TGTGCCAGCAGCCCCCAAACAGGTACCGGGGAGCTGTTTTTT. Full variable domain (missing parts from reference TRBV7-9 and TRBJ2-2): DTGVSQNPRHKITKRGQNVTFRCDPISEHNRLYWYRQTLGQGPEFLTYFQNEAQLEKSRLLSDRFSAERPKGSFSTLEIQRTEQGDSAMYLCASSPQTGTGELFFGEGSRLTVL.

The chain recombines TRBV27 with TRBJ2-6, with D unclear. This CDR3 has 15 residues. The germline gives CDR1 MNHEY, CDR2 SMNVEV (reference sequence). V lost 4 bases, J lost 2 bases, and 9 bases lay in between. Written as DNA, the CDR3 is TGTGCCAGCAGTTCCCTGGAGCCTGGGGCCAACGTCCTGACTTTC. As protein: CASSSLEPGANVLTF.

The CDR3 bases are TGTGCCAGCAGCCCGCGACAGGGAGTCACCGGGGAGCTGTTTTTT. It codes for CASSPRQGVTGELFF. V usage is TRBV7-6 and J usage is TRBJ2-2; 7 nucleotides align to TRBD1. Germline assignment: CDR1 SGHVS and CDR2 FNYEAQ. The ends lost 5 bases at V and 4 bases at J; junction bases unmatched: 7. The CDR3 contains 15 residues.

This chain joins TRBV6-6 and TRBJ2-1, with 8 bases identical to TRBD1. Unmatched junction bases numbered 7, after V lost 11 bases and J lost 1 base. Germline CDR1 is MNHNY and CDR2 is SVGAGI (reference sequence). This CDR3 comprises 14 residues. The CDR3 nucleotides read TGTGCCGGCACCGACAGGGGTTCCTACAATGAGCAGTTCTTC. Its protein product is CAGTDRGSYNEQFF.

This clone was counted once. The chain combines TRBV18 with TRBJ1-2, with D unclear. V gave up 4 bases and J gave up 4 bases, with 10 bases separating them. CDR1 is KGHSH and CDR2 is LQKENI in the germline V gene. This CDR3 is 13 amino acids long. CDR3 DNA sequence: TGTGCCAGCTCACAGTCAGAAAGCTATGGCTACACCTTC. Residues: CASSQSESYGYTF.

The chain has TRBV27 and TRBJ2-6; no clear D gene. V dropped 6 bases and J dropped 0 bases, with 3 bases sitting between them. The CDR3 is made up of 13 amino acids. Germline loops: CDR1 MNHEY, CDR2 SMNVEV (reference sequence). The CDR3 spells CASSLSGANVLTF. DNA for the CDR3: TGTGCCAGCAGCCTCTCTGGGGCCAACGTCCTGACTTTC.

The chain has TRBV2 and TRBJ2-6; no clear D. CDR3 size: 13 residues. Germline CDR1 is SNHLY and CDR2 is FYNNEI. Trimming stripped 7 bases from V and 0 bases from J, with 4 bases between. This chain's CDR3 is CASTYSGANVLTF. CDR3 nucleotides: TGTGCCAGCACCTACTCTGGGGCCAACGTCCTGACTTTC.

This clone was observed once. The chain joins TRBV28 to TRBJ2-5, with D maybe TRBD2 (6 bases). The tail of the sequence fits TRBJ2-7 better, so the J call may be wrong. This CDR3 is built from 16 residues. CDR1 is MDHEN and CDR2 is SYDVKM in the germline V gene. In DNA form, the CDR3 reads TGTGCCAGGAGGTTGGGAAAGGTGGGGGGTTCCTACGAGCAGTACTTC. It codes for CARRLGKVGGSYEQYF.

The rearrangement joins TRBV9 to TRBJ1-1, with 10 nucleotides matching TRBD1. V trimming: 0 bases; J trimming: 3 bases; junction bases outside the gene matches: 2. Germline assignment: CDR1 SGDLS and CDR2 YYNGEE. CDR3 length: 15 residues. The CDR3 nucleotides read TGTGCCAGCAGCGTAGTCGGACAGGGGGACACTGAAGCTTTCTTT. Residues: CASSVVGQGDTEAFF.

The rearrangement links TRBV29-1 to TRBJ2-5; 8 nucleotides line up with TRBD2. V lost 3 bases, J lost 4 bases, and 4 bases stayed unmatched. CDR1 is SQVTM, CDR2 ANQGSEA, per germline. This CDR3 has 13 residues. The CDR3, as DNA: TGCAGCGTTGACGCGGGGGGAGGAGAGACCCAGTACTTC. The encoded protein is CSVDAGGGETQYF.

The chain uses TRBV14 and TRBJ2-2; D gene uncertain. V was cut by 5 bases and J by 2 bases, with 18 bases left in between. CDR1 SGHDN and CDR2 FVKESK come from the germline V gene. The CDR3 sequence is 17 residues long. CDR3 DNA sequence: TGTGCCAGCAGCTCCCTCCAGGTGGAATATAACACCGGGGAGCTGTTTTTT. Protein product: CASSSLQVEYNTGELFF.

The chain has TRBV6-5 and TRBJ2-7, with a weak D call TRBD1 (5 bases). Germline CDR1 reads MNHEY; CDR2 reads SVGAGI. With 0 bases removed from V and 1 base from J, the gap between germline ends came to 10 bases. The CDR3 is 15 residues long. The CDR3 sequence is CASSYSRSGSYEQYF. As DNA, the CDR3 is TGTGCCAGCAGTTACTCGAGGTCAGGGTCCTACGAGCAGTACTTC.

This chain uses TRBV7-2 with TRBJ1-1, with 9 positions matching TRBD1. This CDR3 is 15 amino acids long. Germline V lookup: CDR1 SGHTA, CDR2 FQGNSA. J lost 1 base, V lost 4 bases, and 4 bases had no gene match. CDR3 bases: TGTGCCAGCAGCTCGCGGACAGGGGAGAACACTGAAGCTTTCTTT. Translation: CASSSRTGENTEAFF.

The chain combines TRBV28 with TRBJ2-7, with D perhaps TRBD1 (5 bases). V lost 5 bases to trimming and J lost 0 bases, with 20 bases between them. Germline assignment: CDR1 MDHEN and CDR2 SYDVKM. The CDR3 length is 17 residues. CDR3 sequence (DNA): TGTGCCAGCAGTCTCTCAACTCAGGGTTCTTTCTCCTACGAGCAGTACTTC. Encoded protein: CASSLSTQGSFSYEQYF.

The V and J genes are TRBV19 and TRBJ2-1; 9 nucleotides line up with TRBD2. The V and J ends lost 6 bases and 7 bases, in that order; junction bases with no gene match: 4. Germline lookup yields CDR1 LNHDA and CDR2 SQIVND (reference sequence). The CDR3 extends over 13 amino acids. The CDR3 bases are TGTGCCAGTAGGCTAGCGGGAAGTAATGAGCAGTTCTTC. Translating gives CASRLAGSNEQFF. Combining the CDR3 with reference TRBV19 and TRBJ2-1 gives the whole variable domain DGGITQSPKYLFRKEGQNVTLSCEQNLNHDAMYWYRQDPGQGLRLIYYSQIVNDFQKGDIAEGYSVSREKKESFPLTVTSAQKNPTAFYLCASRLAGSNEQFFGPGTRLTVL.

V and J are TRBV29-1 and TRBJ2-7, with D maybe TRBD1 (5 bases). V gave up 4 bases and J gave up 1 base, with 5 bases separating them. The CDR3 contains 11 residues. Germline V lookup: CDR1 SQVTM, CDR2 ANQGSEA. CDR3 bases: TGCAGCGTTGGACAGTCCTACGAGCAGTACTTC. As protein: CSVGQSYEQYF.

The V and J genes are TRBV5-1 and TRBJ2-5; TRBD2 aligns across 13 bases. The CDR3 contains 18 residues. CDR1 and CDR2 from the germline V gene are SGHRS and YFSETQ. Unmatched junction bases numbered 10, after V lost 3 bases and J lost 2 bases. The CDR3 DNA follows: TGCGCCAGCAGCTGGGGGACTAGCGGGATCCTAATTCAAGAGACCCAGTACTTC. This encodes CASSWGTSGILIQETQYF.

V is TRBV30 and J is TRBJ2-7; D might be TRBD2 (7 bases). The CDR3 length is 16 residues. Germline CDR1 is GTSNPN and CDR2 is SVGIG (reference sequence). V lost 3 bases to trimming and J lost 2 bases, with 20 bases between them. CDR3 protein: CAWSGGGTILPYEQYF. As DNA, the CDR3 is TGTGCCTGGAGCGGGGGCGGGACTATCTTGCCCTACGAGCAGTACTTC.

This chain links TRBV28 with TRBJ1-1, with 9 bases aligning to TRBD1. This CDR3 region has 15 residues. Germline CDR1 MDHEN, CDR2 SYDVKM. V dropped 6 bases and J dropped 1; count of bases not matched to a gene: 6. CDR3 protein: CASRGQTGGNTEAFF. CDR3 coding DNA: TGTGCCAGCAGGGGGCAGACAGGGGGGAACACTGAAGCTTTCTTT.

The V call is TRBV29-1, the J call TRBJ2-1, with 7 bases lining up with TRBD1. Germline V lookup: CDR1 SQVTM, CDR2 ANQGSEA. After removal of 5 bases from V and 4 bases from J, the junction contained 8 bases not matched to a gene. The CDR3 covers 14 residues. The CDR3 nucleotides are TGCAGCGTTAGACCGGGACAGAAATACAATGAGCAGTTCTTC. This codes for CSVRPGQKYNEQFF.

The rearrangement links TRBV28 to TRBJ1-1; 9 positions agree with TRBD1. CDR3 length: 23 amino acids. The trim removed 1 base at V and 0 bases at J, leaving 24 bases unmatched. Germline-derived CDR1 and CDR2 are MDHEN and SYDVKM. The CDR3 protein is CASSLLSRWGQGLLRGMNTEAFF. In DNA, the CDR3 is TGTGCCAGCAGTTTATTATCGAGGTGGGGACAGGGTCTTTTGAGGGGTATGAACACTGAAGCTTTCTTT. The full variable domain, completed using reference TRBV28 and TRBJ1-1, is DVKVTQSSRYLVKRTGEKVFLECVQDMDHENMFWYRQDPGLGLRLIYFSYDVKMKEKGDIPEGYSVSREKKERFSLILESASTNQTSMYLCASSLLSRWGQGLLRGMNTEAFFGQGTRLTVV.

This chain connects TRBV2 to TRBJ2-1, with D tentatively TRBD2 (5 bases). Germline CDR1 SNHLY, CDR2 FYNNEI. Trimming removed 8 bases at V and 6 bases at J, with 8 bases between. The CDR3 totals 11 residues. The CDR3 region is CASELVNEQFF. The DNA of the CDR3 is TGTGCCAGCGAACTAGTCAATGAGCAGTTCTTC.

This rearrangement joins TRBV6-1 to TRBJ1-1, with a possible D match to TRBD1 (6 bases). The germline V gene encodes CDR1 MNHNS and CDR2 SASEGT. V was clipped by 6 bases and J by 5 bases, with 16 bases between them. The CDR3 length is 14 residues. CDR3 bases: TGTGCCAGCAGCCTTTCCACAGGGAAAACTGAAGCTTTCTTT. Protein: CASSLSTGKTEAFF.

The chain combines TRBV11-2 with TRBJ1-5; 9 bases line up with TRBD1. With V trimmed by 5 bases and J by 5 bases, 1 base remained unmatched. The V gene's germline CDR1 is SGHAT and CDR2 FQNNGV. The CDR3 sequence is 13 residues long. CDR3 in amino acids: CASSRDRDQPQHF. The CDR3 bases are TGTGCCAGCAGCCGGGACAGGGATCAGCCCCAGCATTTT.

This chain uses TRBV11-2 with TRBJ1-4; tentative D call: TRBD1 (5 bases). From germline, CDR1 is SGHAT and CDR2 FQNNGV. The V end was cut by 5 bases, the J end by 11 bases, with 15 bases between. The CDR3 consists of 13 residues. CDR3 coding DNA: TGTGCCAGCAGCCCACGGGACGGGGGGAAACTGTTTTTT. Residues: CASSPRDGGKLFF.

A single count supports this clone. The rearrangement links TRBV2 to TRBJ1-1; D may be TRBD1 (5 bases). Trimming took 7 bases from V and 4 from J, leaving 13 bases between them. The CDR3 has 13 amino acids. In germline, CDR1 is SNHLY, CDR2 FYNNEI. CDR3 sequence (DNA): TGTGCCAGCACTAGGGGAAGGACCACTGAAGCTTTCTTT. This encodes CASTRGRTTEAFF.

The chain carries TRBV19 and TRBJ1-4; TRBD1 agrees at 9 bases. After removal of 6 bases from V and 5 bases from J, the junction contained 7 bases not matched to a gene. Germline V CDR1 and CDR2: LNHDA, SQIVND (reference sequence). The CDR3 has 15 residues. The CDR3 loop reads CASSRWGQGNEKLFF. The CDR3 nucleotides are TGTGCCAGTAGCCGATGGGGACAGGGAAATGAAAAACTGTTTTTT. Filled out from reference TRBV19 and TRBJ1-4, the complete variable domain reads DGGITQSPKYLFRKEGQNVTLSCEQNLNHDAMYWYRQDPGQGLRLIYYSQIVNDFQKGDIAEGYSVSREKKESFPLTVTSAQKNPTAFYLCASSRWGQGNEKLFFGSGTQLSVL.